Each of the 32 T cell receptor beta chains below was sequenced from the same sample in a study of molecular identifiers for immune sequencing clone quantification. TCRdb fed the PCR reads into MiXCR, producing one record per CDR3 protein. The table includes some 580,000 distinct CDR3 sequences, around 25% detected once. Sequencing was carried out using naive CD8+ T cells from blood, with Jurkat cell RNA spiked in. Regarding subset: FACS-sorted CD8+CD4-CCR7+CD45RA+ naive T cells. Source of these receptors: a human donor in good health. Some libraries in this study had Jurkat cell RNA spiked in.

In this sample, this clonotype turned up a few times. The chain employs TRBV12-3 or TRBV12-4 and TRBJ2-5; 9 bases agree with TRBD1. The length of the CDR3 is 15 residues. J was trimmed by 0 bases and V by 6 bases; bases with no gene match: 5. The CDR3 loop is CASRGDRDYQETQYF. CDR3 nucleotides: TGTGCCAGCAGAGGGGACAGGGACTACCAAGAGACCCAGTACTTC.

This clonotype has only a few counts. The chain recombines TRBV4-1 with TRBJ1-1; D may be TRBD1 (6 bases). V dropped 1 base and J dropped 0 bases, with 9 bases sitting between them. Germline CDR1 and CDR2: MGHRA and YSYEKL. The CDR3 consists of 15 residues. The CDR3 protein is CASSQGDTMNTEAFF. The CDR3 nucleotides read TGCGCCAGCAGCCAAGGGGACACAATGAACACTGAAGCTTTCTTT.

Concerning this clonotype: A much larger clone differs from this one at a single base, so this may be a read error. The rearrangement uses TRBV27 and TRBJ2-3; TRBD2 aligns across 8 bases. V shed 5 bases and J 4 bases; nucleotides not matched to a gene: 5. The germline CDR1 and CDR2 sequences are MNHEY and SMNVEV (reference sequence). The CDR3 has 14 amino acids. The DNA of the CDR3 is TGTGCCAGCAGTGCATTCGGGGGGGCAGATACGCAGTATTTT. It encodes CASSAFGGADTQYF.

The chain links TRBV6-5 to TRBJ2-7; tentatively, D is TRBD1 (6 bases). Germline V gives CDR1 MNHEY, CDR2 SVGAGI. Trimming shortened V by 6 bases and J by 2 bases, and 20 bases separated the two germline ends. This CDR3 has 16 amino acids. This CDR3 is CASSPLAGRGPYEQYF. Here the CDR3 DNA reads TGTGCCAGCAGCCCACTCGCGGGCAGGGGCCCCTACGAGCAGTACTTC.

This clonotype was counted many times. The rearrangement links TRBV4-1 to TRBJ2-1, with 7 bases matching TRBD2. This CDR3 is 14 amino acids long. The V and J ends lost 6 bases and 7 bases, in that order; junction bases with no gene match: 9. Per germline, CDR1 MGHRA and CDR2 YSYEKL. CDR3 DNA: TGCGCCAGCAGTCTAAGCGGGGCGCCGAATGAGCAGTTCTTC. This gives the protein CASSLSGAPNEQFF.

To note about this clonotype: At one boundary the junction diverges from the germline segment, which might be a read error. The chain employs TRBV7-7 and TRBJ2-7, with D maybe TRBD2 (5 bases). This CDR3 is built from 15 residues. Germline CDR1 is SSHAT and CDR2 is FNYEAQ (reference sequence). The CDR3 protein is CASSLALGSHYEQYF. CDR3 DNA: TGTGCTAGCAGCTTAGCGTTGGGCAGTCACTACGAGCAGTACTTC.

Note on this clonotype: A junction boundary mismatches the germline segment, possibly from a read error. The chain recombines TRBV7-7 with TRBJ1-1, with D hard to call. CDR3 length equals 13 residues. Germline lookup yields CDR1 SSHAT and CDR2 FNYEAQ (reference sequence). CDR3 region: CASSPEPNTEAFF. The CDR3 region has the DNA TGTGCTAGCAGCCCGGAGCCGAACACTGAAGCTTTCTTT.

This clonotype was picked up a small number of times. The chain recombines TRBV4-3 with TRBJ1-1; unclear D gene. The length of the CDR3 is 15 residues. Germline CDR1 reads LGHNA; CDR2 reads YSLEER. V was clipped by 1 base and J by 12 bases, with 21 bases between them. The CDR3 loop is CASSQGPQTPPLTFF. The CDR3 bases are TGCGCCAGCAGCCAAGGACCACAGACCCCCCCGTTGACTTTCTTT.

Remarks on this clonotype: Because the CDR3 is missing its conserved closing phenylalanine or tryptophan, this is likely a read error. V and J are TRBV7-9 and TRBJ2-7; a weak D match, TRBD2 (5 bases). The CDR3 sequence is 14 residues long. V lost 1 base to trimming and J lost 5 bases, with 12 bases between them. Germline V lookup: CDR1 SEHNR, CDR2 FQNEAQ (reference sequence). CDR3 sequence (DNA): TGTGCCAGCAGCTTAGGGAGGCAAGGGAACGAGCAGTACTTA. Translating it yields CASSLGRQGNEQYL.

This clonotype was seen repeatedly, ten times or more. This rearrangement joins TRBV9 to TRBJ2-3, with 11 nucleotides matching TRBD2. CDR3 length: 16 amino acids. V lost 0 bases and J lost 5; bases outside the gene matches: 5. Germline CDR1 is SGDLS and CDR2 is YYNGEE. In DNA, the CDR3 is TGTGCCAGCAGCGTAGCACTAGCGGGAGTATTAGATACGCAGTATTTT. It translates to CASSVALAGVLDTQYF.

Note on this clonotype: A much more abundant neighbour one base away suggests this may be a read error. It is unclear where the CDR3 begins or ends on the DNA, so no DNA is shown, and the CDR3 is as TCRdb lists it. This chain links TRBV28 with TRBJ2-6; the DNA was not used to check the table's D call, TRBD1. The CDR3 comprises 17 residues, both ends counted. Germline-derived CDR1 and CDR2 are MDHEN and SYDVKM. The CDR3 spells CASSLVGGGAGANVPTF.

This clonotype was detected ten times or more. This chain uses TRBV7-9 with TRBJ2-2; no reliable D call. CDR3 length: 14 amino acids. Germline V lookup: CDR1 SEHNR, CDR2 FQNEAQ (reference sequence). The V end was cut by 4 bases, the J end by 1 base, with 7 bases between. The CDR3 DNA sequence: TGTGCCAGCAGCTCAACTTTGAACACCGGGGAGCTGTTTTTT. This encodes CASSSTLNTGELFF. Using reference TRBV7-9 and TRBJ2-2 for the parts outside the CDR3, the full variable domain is DTGVSQNPRHKITKRGQNVTFRCDPISEHNRLYWYRQTLGQGPEFLTYFQNEAQLEKSRLLSDRFSAERPKGSFSTLEIQRTEQGDSAMYLCASSSTLNTGELFFGEGSRLTVL.

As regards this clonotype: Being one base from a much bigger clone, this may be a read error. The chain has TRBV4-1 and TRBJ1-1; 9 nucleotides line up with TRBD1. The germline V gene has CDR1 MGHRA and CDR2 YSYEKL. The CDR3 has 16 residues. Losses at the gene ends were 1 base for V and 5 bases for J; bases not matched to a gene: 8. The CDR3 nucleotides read TGCGCCAGCAGCCAAGGCGGGACAGGGATTTGGACTGAAGCTTTCTTT. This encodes CASSQGGTGIWTEAFF.

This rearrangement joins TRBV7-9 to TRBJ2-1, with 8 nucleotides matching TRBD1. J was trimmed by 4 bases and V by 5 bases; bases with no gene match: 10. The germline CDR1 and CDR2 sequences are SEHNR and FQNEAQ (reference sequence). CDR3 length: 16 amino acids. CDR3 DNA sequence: TGTGCCAGCAGCCCATCGACAGGGGCTGATTACAATGAGCAGTTCTTC. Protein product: CASSPSTGADYNEQFF.

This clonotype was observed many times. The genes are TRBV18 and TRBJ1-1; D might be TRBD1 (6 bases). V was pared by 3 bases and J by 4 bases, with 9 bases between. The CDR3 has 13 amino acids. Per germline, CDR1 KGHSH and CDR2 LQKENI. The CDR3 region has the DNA TGTGCCAGCTCACCCGTGACAGGCACTGAAGCTTTCTTT. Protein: CASSPVTGTEAFF.

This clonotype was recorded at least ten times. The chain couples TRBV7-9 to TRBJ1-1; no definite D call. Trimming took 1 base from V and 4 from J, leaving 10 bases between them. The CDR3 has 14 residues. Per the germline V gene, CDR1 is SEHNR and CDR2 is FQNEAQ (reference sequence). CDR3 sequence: CASSLESGTTEAFF. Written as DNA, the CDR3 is TGTGCCAGCAGCTTAGAGTCGGGCACCACTGAAGCTTTCTTT.

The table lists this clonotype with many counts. CDR3 amino acids: CATSDSGPGNQPQHF. DNA for the CDR3: TGTGCCACCAGTGATTCCGGTCCGGGCAATCAGCCCCAGCATTTT. The chain employs TRBV24-1 and TRBJ1-5, with unresolved D. This CDR3 spans 15 amino acids. The V and J ends lost 2 bases and 2 bases respectively, with 9 bases between them. Germline V gives CDR1 KGHDR, CDR2 SFDVKD.

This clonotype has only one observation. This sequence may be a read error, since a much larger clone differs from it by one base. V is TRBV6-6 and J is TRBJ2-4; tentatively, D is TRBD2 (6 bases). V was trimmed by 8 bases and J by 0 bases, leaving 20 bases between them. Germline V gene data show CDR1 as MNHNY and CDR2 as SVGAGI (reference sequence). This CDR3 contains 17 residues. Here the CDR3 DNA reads TGTGCCAGCGGCCCCCCGGAGGAGGGGCGAGCCAAAAACATTCAGTACTTC. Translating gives CASGPPEEGRAKNIQYF.

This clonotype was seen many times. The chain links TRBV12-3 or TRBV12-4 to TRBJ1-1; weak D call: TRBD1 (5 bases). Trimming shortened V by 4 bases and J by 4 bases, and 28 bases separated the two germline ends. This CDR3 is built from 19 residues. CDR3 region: CASSSPHLQGVRWGTEAFF. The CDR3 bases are TGTGCCAGCAGTTCTCCCCACCTCCAGGGAGTTCGGTGGGGCACTGAAGCTTTCTTT.

Written as DNA, the CDR3 is TGTGTCTCCGGGACAGGGCCCTACGAGCAGTACTTC. Translated: CVSGTGPYEQYF. This rearrangement joins TRBV6-2 or TRBV6-3 to TRBJ2-7, with 9 bases lining up with TRBD1. This CDR3 spans 12 amino acids. Per germline, CDR1 MNHEY and CDR2 SVGEGT.

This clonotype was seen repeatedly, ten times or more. The CDR3 sequence: CASRAGGEGTEAFF. The CDR3 nucleotides read TGTGCCAGCAGAGCAGGGGGCGAGGGGACTGAAGCTTTCTTT. The rearrangement uses TRBV6-1 and TRBJ1-1; 8 bases align to TRBD1. From germline, CDR1 is MNHNS and CDR2 SASEGT. This CDR3 region has 14 residues. The V gene end was trimmed by 6 bases and the J gene end by 5 bases; junction bases not matched to a gene: 8.

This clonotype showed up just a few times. The CDR3 DNA follows: TGTGCCAGCAGTTACTCGGCCAGGGTCACAGATACGCAGTATTTT. It encodes CASSYSARVTDTQYF. The rearrangement joins TRBV6-2 or TRBV6-3 to TRBJ2-3; D may be TRBD1 (5 bases). This CDR3 contains 15 residues. Germline lookup yields CDR1 MNHEY and CDR2 SVGEGT. V lost 0 bases to trimming and J lost 2 bases, with 9 bases between them.

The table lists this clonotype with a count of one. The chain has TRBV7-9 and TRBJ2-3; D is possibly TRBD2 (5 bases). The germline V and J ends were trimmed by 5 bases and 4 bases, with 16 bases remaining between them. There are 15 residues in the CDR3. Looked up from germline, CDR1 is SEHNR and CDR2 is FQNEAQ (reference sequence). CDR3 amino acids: CASSNLVDSADTQYF. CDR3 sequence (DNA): TGTGCCAGCAGCAATCTGGTAGATAGCGCAGATACGCAGTATTTT.

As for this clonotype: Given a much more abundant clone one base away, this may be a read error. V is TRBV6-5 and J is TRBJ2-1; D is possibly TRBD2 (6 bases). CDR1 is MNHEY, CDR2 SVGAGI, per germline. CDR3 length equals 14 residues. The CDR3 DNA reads TGTGCCATCAGTTACTCCGGGGGATACAATGAGCAGTTCTTC. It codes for CAISYSGGYNEQFF.

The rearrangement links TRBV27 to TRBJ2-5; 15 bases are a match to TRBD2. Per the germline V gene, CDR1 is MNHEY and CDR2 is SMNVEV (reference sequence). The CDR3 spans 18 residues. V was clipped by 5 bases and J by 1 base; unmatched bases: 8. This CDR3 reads CASSAPGLAGGPQETQYF. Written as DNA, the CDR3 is TGTGCCAGCAGTGCACCGGGACTAGCGGGAGGCCCCCAAGAGACCCAGTACTTC.

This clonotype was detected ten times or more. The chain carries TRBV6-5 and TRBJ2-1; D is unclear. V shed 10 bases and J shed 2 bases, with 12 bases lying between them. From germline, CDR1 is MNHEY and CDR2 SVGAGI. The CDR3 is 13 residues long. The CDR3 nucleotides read TGTGCCACCACGGACGGAACCTACAATGAGCAGTTCTTC. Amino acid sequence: CATTDGTYNEQFF.

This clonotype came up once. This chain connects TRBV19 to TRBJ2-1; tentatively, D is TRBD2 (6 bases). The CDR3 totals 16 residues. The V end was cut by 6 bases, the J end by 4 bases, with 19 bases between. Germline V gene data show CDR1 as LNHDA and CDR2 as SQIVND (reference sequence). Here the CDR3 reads CASRGPTRRNYNEQFF. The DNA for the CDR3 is TGTGCCAGTAGGGGCCCGACTAGGCGGAATTACAATGAGCAGTTCTTC. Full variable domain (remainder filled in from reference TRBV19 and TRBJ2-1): DGGITQSPKYLFRKEGQNVTLSCEQNLNHDAMYWYRQDPGQGLRLIYYSQIVNDFQKGDIAEGYSVSREKKESFPLTVTSAQKNPTAFYLCASRGPTRRNYNEQFFGPGTRLTVL.

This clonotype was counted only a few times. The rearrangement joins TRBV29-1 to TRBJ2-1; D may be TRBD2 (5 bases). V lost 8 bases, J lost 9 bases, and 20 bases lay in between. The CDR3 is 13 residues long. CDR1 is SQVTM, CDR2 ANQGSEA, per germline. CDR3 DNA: TGCAGCCCGTCGTATCCCGACCGGGGTGAGCAGTTCTTC. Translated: CSPSYPDRGEQFF.

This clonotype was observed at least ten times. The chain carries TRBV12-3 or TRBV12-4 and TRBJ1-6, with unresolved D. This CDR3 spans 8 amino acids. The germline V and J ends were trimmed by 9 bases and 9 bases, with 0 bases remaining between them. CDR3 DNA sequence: TGTGCCAGTTCACCCCTCCACTTT. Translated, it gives CASSPLHF.

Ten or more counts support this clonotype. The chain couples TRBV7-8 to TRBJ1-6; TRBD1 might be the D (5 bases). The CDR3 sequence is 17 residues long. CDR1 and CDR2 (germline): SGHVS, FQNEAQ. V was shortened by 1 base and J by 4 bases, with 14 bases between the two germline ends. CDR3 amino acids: CASSLVGQGAYNSPLHF. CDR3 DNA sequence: TGTGCCAGCAGCTTAGTGGGGCAGGGTGCTTATAATTCACCCCTCCACTTT.

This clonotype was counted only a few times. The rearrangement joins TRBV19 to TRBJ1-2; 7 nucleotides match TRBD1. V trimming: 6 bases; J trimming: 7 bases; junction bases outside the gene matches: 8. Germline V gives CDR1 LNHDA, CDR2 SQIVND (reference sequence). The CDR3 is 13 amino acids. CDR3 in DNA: TGTGCCAGTAGCCATGCAACAGGGGTTGGCTACACCTTC. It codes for CASSHATGVGYTF.

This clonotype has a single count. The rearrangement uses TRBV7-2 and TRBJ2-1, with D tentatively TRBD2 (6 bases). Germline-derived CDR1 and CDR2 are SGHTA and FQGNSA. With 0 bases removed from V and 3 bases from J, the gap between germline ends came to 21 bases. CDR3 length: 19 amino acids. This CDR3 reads CASSLAVYGGRGDYNEQFF. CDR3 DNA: TGTGCCAGCAGCTTAGCGGTGTATGGTGGGCGGGGTGACTACAATGAGCAGTTCTTC.